The 5 T cell receptor beta chains below were found in one sample sequenced in a study of CD8+ T cells in alopecia areata. RNA was extracted and reverse transcribed into cDNA as the sequencing template. Sequencing used immunoSEQ multiplex PCR; TCRdb keeps in-frame clones, though not all of them. The sample yields under 300,000 clones, around 67% seen once. The specimen was CD4+ T cells sorted from blood, collected at week 0. Receptor source: a human donor with alopecia areata.

The chain carries TRBV27 and TRBJ2-7; D not resolved. CDR3 length: 18 amino acids. The germline gives CDR1 MNHEY, CDR2 SMNVEV (reference sequence). Trimming shortened V by 0 bases and J by 0 bases, and 18 bases separated the two germline ends. The CDR3 nucleotides are TGTGCCAGCAGTTTATCGGGTCCCACCCAACTTCCCTCCTACGAGCAGTACTTC. This sequence encodes CASSLSGPTQLPSYEQYF.

This chain uses TRBV5-1 with TRBJ1-2; D gene uncertain. The CDR3 sequence is 14 residues long. Germline loops: CDR1 SGHRS, CDR2 YFSETQ. Trimming took 0 bases from V and 8 from J, leaving 14 bases between them. As DNA, the CDR3 is TGCGCCAGCAGCTTGGGGGAAGGAGGAAGGGGCTACACCTTC. This gives the protein CASSLGEGGRGYTF.

V gene TRBV18 combines with J gene TRBJ1-6, with D hard to call. Trimming left V 5 bases short and J 10 bases short, with 15 bases between. Germline CDR1 reads KGHSH; CDR2 reads LQKENI. The CDR3 sequence is 14 residues long. The CDR3 sequence is CASSNKGAESPLHF. CDR3 DNA sequence: TGTGCCAGCTCAAACAAGGGAGCGGAATCACCCCTCCACTTT. Filled out from reference TRBV18 and TRBJ1-6, the complete variable domain reads NAGVMQNPRHLVRRRGQEARLRCSPMKGHSHVYWYRQLPEEGLKFMVYLQKENIIDESGMPKERFSAEFPKEGPSILRIQQVVRGDSAAYFCASSNKGAESPLHFGNGTRLTVT.

This clone appeared a few times. V gene TRBV5-1 combines with J gene TRBJ2-2; D is undetermined. Trimming pared 0 bases from V and 5 bases from J, leaving 11 bases between. The CDR3 is made up of 15 amino acids. Germline CDR1 SGHRS, CDR2 YFSETQ. The CDR3 sequence: CASSLGSLETGELFF. The CDR3 nucleotides are TGCGCCAGCAGCTTGGGGAGTTTGGAGACCGGGGAGCTGTTTTTT.

The chain joins TRBV29-1 to TRBJ2-5; D is unresolved. Germline values: CDR1 SQVTM, CDR2 ANQGSEA. This CDR3 region has 12 residues. Trimming removed 1 base from V and 2 bases from J, with 5 bases in between. This CDR3 is CSVEVWQETQYF. The CDR3 DNA is TGCAGCGTTGAAGTCTGGCAAGAGACCCAGTACTTC.